This TCR beta chain was profiled in a study of blood T cell repertoires in COVID-19. Germline lookup yields CDR1 LGHNA and CDR2 YNFKEQ. CDR3 length: 18 amino acids. The J segment lost 0 bases and the V segment lost 1 base, leaving 6 bases of the junction unmatched. Using immunoSEQ multiplex PCR, the repertoire was profiled, and TCRdb retains in-frame clones only, with some absent. The sample has about 240,000 clones; roughly four fifths are singletons. The specimen sequenced was peripheral blood. The rearrangement uses TRBV4-2 and TRBJ2-6; TRBD1 agrees at 7 bases. The TCR originated in a woman in her sixties or seventies with acute or convalescent COVID-19. The CDR3 reads CASSQVQGTASGANVLTF. CDR3 DNA: TGTGCCAGCAGCCAAGTACAGGGGACAGCCTCTGGGGCCAACGTCCTGACTTTC.